Listed below are T cell receptor beta chains from one sample, sequenced in a study of OX40 agonist ivuxolimab in advanced cancers. Method: immunoSEQ multiplex PCR; TCRdb's copy keeps in-frame clones and lacks some. The sample records tens of thousands of clones, approximately 80% being singletons. The sequencing used CD4+ or CD8+ T cells sorted from blood, collected in a trial of the OX40 agonist ivuxolimab. The receptors were sampled from an adult with an advanced solid tumor such as melanoma, head and neck, liver or kidney cancer. Both conserved end residues are part of each CDR3. Fields, in order: V gene, clone size, CDR3 protein. The size entry is marked missing in some rows and otherwise reads once, few, many or a size class.

>TRBV19|NA
CASSRQGPYEQYF
>TRBV10-1|NA
CASRTVPRETYEQYF
>TRBV7-6|NA
CASSLGVRTGELFF
>TRBV11-1|NA
CASSPQGYYGYTF
>TRBV10-3|NA
CATGGQGSKNIQYF
>TRBV14|NA
CASSQEFIDTQYF
>TRBV11-3|once
CASSRLRAPSEQYF
>TRBV6-6|once
CASSYTAYEQYF
>TRBV19|once
CASSPGQGASDTQYF
>TRBV9|NA
CASSATGTVSPLHF
>TRBV7-2|NA
CASSLHSGGNTEAFF
>TRBV21-1|NA
CASSKAGAGELFF
>TRBV2|few
CASSEAGSVEAFF
>TRBV7-2|once
CASSQTGGGTEAFF
>TRBV5-3|few
CASSQASGVYEQYF
>TRBV28|few
CASSFGTTNEKLFF
>TRBV19|NA
CASSIGVGTDTQYF
>TRBV5-4|once
CASSFLGRGNTEAFF
>TRBV10-2|NA
CASKEAHLAKNIQYF
>TRBV15|NA
CATSRDPGMNTEAFF
>TRBV28|few
CASSGQHSGANVLTF
>TRBV7-6|NA
CASSWASGGSDEQFF
>TRBV5-4|NA
CASSLETALGTQYF
>TRBV6-5|few
CASSYSGTRVLFF
>TRBV1|NA
CTSSARPLRGDCTGELFF
>TRBV11-3|NA
CASSLRSGRMNEQFF
>TRBV7-2|once
CASSRSIMDTEAFF
>TRBV5-1|NA
CASSLSVGTIGETQYF
>TRBV7-2|NA
CASSLDGFNIQYF
>TRBV5-1|NA
CASSLTLTGGLNIQYF
>TRBV7-9|NA
CASSPSTGGQETQYF
>TRBV28|once
CASIDPGSPLHF
>TRBV2|NA
CASFSSSHIHGYTF
>TRBV19|NA
CARWTGTTEAFF
>TRBV10-3|once
CAISSEGAGELFF
>TRBV7-2|NA
CASSSLRGGTEAFF
>TRBV5-6|NA
CASSWGQGTINTEAFF
>TRBV5-1|once
CASSLEPAGGPVRAQYF
>TRBV7-2|NA
CASSLGPLYEKLFF
>TRBV19|NA
CASMTPGTRGGSEAFF
>TRBV23-1|NA
CASSHFSTGTGESEAFF
>TRBV19|NA
CASNVRDYQPQHF
>TRBV29-1|NA
CSVSTGVHNEQFF
>TRBV19|NA
CASSDSGGPNEKLFF
>TRBV30|few
CAWRGLDSPLHF
>TRBV28|few
CASSSWVPHKSGANVLTF
>TRBV7-2|NA
CASSRTSGGQETQYF
>TRBV7-3|NA
CASSPGGGGSSYEQYF
>TRBV4-2|NA
CASSQDKSAGQTFMNTEAFF
>TRBV7-2|NA
CASSLRGGGEKLFF
>TRBV28|once
CASSPLRDEQYF
>TRBV7-2|once
CASSLAPGRDYGYTF
>TRBV6-6|NA
CASSRLEAFF
>TRBV11-1|NA
CASSFNTYEQYF